This T cell receptor (beta chain) was sequenced in a study of blood T cell repertoires in COVID-19. The CDR3 covers 12 residues. V dropped 3 bases and J dropped 4 bases, with 6 bases sitting between them. The table came from immunoSEQ multiplex PCR; TCRdb's copy has only in-frame clones and leaves some out. The table includes 250,000 or so clones, about 86% detected once. Assignment of participants to cohorts was predicated upon participant-reported clinical history. Recovered status applied to Cohort 3 donors who had two consecutive negative PCRs. It also applied to those with clearance or with symptom resolution.

The specimen was PBMCs or T cells enriched from blood (not recorded which). The chain joins TRBV12-3 or TRBV12-4 to TRBJ2-5; D is ambiguous. This receptor was taken from a man between 45 and 60 years old who had recovered from COVID-19. CDR3 nucleotide sequence: TGTGCCAGCAGTTTGTCCTTAGAGACCCAGTACTTC. The encoded protein is CASSLSLETQYF.